The sequence of this TCR beta chain was determined in a study of T cells after posttransplantation cyclophosphamide. The table lists this clone with many counts. Trimming took 4 bases from V and 3 from J; bases not matched to a gene: 5. The germline CDR1 and CDR2 sequences are LGHNA and YNFKEQ. This CDR3 has 14 amino acids. Method: immunoSEQ multiplex PCR; TCRdb's copy keeps in-frame clones and lacks some. The profile covers over 35,000 clones, none occurring a single time. The clonotype was recovered from a man between 50 and 59 years old in good health, CMV-negative, and a related stem cell transplant donor. The sequenced material came from PBMCs. The genes are TRBV4-2 and TRBJ1-2, with 7 bases identical to TRBD1. This chain's CDR3 is CASSRAGTDYGYTF. For the CDR3, the DNA is TGTGCCAGCAGCCGAGCCGGGACAGACTATGGCTACACCTTC.